A selection of T cell receptor beta chains follows, all from one sample in a study of yellow fever vaccine responses in identical twins. TCRdb re-called the RT-PCR reads through MiXCR, storing one row per CDR3 protein. Here the sample spans about 3,600 distinct CDR3 sequences, about 81% being singletons. The source was T cells from blood (PBMCs), unsorted or a sorted subset (not recorded which), collected before or after yellow fever vaccination (not recorded which). All receptors come from a woman between 18 and 29 years old who received the yellow fever vaccine. The CDR3 runs from the conserved cysteine through the conserved F or W. D genes are given only for firm matches. Clone size is given for some rows only: seen once, a few or many times, or a class if the clone is expanded.

15	TRBD2	NA	TRBJ2-3	TRBV11-1	TGTGCCAGCACCCCCGGACTAGCGGGAGTAGATACGCAGTATTTT	CASTPGLAGVDTQYF
12	NA	NA	TRBJ2-3	TRBV4-1	TGCGCCAGCAGCCAGGCTACAGATACGCAGTATTTT	CASSQATDTQYF
15	TRBD1	NA	TRBJ1-5	TRBV5-1	TGCGCCAGCAGCACGCATTGGGACAGCTCGGGGCCCCAGCATTTT	CASSTHWDSSGPQHF
16	NA	NA	TRBJ2-7	TRBV28	TGTGCCAGCAGACCCGTAGCGGCTAAGATCTCCTACGAGCAGTACTTC	CASRPVAAKISYEQYF
14	TRBD2	NA	TRBJ2-3	TRBV2	TGTGCCAGCAGTGCGGGAGGGCCGACAGATACGCAGTATTTT	CASSAGGPTDTQYF
15	NA	few	TRBJ2-3	TRBV11-3	TGTGCCAGCAGCTCCTCCCTTTTGGCGACAGATACGCAGTATTTT	CASSSSLLATDTQYF
15	NA	NA	TRBJ2-1	TRBV23-1	TGCGCCAGCAGTCAATCGGCACAGCCTAGCGATGAGCAGTTCTTC	CASSQSAQPSDEQFF
14	TRBD2	NA	TRBJ2-7	TRBV7-2	TGTGCCAGCAGCTTAGGGCGGGGGGGCTACGAGCAGTACTTC	CASSLGRGGYEQYF
14	TRBD1	NA	TRBJ2-5	TRBV11-3	TGTGCCAGCAGCTTACTTACAGGGGCAGAGACCCAGTACTTC	CASSLLTGAETQYF
15	NA	NA	TRBJ2-3	TRBV6-2/TRBV6-3	TGTGCCAGCAGCCGCCTCTGGCGGGACACAGATACGCAGTATTTT	CASSRLWRDTDTQYF
15	NA	NA	TRBJ2-3	TRBV7-2	TGTGCCAGCAGCATGATGGTCCGACTCACAGATACGCAGTATTTT	CASSMMVRLTDTQYF
17	TRBD1	NA	TRBJ2-2	TRBV5-1	TGCGCCAGCACCGAAAAGGGACAGGGAACGAACACCGGGGAGCTGTTTTTT	CASTEKGQGTNTGELFF
12	NA	once	TRBJ2-7	TRBV5-6	TGTGCCAGCAGCAAATACGGCTACGAGCAGTACTTC	CASSKYGYEQYF
13	NA	NA	TRBJ2-4	TRBV3-1	TGTGCCAGCAGCCCGGACTGGGTTGGCATTCAGTACTTC	CASSPDWVGIQYF
13	NA	NA	TRBJ2-1	TRBV12-3/TRBV12-4	TGTGCCAGCAACCCCACGGGTAGGAATGAGCAGTTCTTC	CASNPTGRNEQFF
12	NA	NA	TRBJ1-5	TRBV3-1	TGTGCCAGCAGCCAAGGGAATCAGCCCCAGCATTTT	CASSQGNQPQHF
15	TRBD2	NA	TRBJ2-1	TRBV20-1	TGCAGTGCTCCCCGTCGAGCTAGCGGTAACAATGAGCAGTTCTTC	CSAPRRASGNNEQFF
13	NA	NA	TRBJ2-3	TRBV29-1	TGCAGCGTTGAACTACAGCCCACAGATACGCAGTATTTT	CSVELQPTDTQYF
12	NA	once	TRBJ1-5	TRBV20-1	TGCAGTGCTAGGACAGTGGGTCAGCCCCAGCATTTT	CSARTVGQPQHF
15	NA	NA	TRBJ2-3	TRBV28	TGTGCCAGCAGTGAATTACGGGGCGACACAGATACGCAGTATTTT	CASSELRGDTDTQYF
16	TRBD2	NA	TRBJ2-3	TRBV5-4	TGTGCCAGCAGCTTTCGGACTAGCGGAAGCACAGATACGCAGTATTTT	CASSFRTSGSTDTQYF
16	TRBD2	NA	TRBJ2-1	TRBV13	TGTGCCAGCAGCCCGACTAGCGGGGGGCAAAACAATGAGCAGTTCTTC	CASSPTSGGQNNEQFF